The 28 T cell receptor beta chains below were found in one sample sequenced in a study of blood T cells in healthy people across ages (dated by TCRdb to 2013 to 2016). The library was obtained by 5' RACE. TCRdb lists the instrument as Illumina HiSeq 2500. A second 7 to 11 cycle PCR used a sample-barcoded 5' primer and a J-beta primer mix. TCRdb reran the public reads through fastp at Q25 and MiXCR, keeping productive beta chains. Every CDR3 protein is listed once, alongside the most common genes and DNA of its rows. The sample table lists about 640,000 distinct CDR3 sequences, about 54% of them with a count of one. 30% to 40% of the sample is held by the ten biggest clonotypes. The sequencing sample was made of blood. The receptors come from a man between 60 and 75 years old in good health.

V gene TRBV2 combines with J gene TRBJ1-2; TRBD1 matches at 8 bases. V lost 1 base to trimming and J lost 4 bases; unmatched junction nucleotides: 5. CDR3 length: 15 amino acids. CDR1 and CDR2 (germline): SNHLY, FYNNEI. CDR3 DNA sequence: TGTGCCAGCAGTGAAGGACAGGGGATATCCTATGGCTACACCTTC. Translating it yields CASSEGQGISYGYTF.

CDR3 protein: CASSKFGIRDLMSSPLHF. The CDR3 DNA sequence: TGTGCCAGCAGCAAGTTCGGGATCAGGGATCTAATGAGTTCACCCCTCCACTTT. V usage is TRBV27 and J usage is TRBJ1-6, with a tentative D call TRBD1 (5 bases). The length of the CDR3 is 18 residues. The ends were cut back, 6 bases at V and 9 bases at J, with 27 bases in the middle. The germline CDR1 and CDR2 sequences are MNHEY and SMNVEV (reference sequence).

V gene TRBV20-1 combines with J gene TRBJ2-4, with D possibly TRBD1 on 6 matching bases. The germline V gene has CDR1 DFQATT and CDR2 SNEGSKA (reference sequence). This CDR3 spans 15 amino acids. Trimming cost V 6 bases and J 2 bases, with 17 bases left between them. The CDR3 sequence is CSAVPWGLTKNIQYF. The CDR3 DNA sequence: TGCAGTGCCGTTCCCTGGGGGCTTACCAAAAACATTCAGTACTTC.

The chain uses TRBV5-5 and TRBJ2-1; D might be TRBD1 (7 bases). Germline assignment: CDR1 SGHKS and CDR2 YYEKEE (reference sequence). Trimming took 5 bases from V and 4 from J, leaving 16 bases between them. The CDR3 totals 15 residues. The CDR3 loop is CASSFETGTYNEQFF. The CDR3 DNA is TGTGCCAGCAGTTTCGAGACAGGGACTTACAATGAGCAGTTCTTC. Full variable domain (remainder filled in from reference TRBV5-5 and TRBJ2-1): DAGVTQSPTHLIKTRGQQVTLRCSPISGHKSVSWYQQVLGQGPQFIFQYYEKEERGRGNFPDRFSARQFPNYSSELNVNALLLGDSALYLCASSFETGTYNEQFFGPGTRLTVL.

The V and J genes are TRBV25-1 and TRBJ1-6; TRBD1 agrees at 8 bases. This CDR3 is 16 amino acids long. Germline CDR1 and CDR2: MGHDK and SYGVNS. With 0 bases clipped from V and 9 bases from J, the junction kept 7 bases outside the gene matches. Here the CDR3 reads CASSEYGQGVPSPLHF. The CDR3 DNA is TGTGCCAGCAGTGAATATGGACAGGGCGTACCTTCACCCCTCCACTTT. The complete variable domain, with remaining parts taken from reference TRBV25-1 and TRBJ1-6, reads EADIYQTPRYLVIGTGKKITLECSQTMGHDKMYWYQQDPGMELHLIHYSYGVNSTEKGDLSSESTVSRIRTEHFPLTLESARPSHTSQYLCASSEYGQGVPSPLHFGNGTRLTVT.

The chain uses TRBV12-3 or TRBV12-4 and TRBJ2-3; weak D call: TRBD1 (7 bases). V lost 4 bases, J lost 6 bases, and 17 bases lay in between. The CDR3 covers 15 residues. CDR3 nucleotide sequence: TGTGCCAGCAGTTACAGGGGACTGGGGTGGGATACGCAGTATTTT. This codes for CASSYRGLGWDTQYF.

CDR3 loop: CASSPGRTVNYGYTF. CDR3 sequence (DNA): TGTGCCAGCAGTCCGGGACGTACGGTTAACTATGGCTACACCTTC. This chain joins TRBV6-2 or TRBV6-3 and TRBJ1-2; D possibly corresponds to TRBD1 (5 bases). V was pared by 5 bases and J by 1 base, with 14 bases between. This CDR3 is 15 amino acids long. CDR1 and CDR2 (germline): MNHEY, SVGEGT.

V gene TRBV20-1 combines with J gene TRBJ2-6, with D unclear. In germline, CDR1 is DFQATT, CDR2 SNEGSKA (reference sequence). The CDR3 sequence is 17 residues long. Trimming cost V 6 bases and J 1 base, with 19 bases left between them. The CDR3 DNA sequence: TGCAGTGCGGCCAGGTCCGGGTCTGATTCTGGGGCCAACGTCCTGACTTTC. Its protein is CSAARSGSDSGANVLTF.

The rearrangement uses TRBV7-2 and TRBJ2-3; 8 bases match TRBD2. V lost 2 bases, J lost 0 bases, and 4 bases stayed unmatched. This CDR3 has 16 amino acids. The germline CDR1 and CDR2 sequences are SGHTA and FQGNSA. The CDR3 DNA reads as TGTGCCAGCAGCTTACGGGGGGGGGCTAGCACAGATACGCAGTATTTT. It is translated as CASSLRGGASTDTQYF.

This clonotype has only one observation. This sequence joins TRBV6-5 and TRBJ2-5, with 11 bases lining up with TRBD2. This CDR3 comprises 12 residues. Germline V lookup: CDR1 MNHEY, CDR2 SVGAGI. The J segment lost 6 bases and the V segment lost 6 bases, leaving 0 bases of the junction unmatched. In DNA, the CDR3 is TGTGCCAGCAGGACTAGCGGGAAGACCCAGTACTTC. Translated, it gives CASRTSGKTQYF.

This chain joins TRBV5-1 and TRBJ2-5, with 9 positions matching TRBD2. V shed 0 bases, J shed 1 base, and the junction held 4 bases outside the gene matches. This CDR3 comprises 16 residues. CDR1 SGHRS and CDR2 YFSETQ come from the germline V gene. The CDR3 reads CASSLAGLASQETQYF. The CDR3 nucleotides read TGCGCCAGCAGCTTGGCGGGACTAGCCTCCCAAGAGACCCAGTACTTC.

This rearrangement joins TRBV2 to TRBJ1-6; D possibly corresponds to TRBD1 (5 bases). This CDR3 contains 15 residues. V was clipped by 8 bases and J by 10 bases, with 21 bases between them. CDR1 is SNHLY and CDR2 is FYNNEI in the germline V gene. In DNA form, the CDR3 reads TGTGCCAGCCGCACCCGGAGCTTACAGGAGTCACCCCTCCACTTT. It encodes CASRTRSLQESPLHF. The full variable domain, in which reference TRBV2 and TRBJ1-6 provide the parts outside the CDR3, is EPEVTQTPSHQVTQMGQEVILRCVPISNHLYFYWYRQILGQKVEFLVSFYNNEISEKSEIFDDQFSVERPDGSNFTLKIRSTKLEDSAMYFCASRTRSLQESPLHFGNGTRLTVT.

V and J are TRBV5-1 and TRBJ2-4; D tentatively reads TRBD1 or TRBD2 (5 bases each). Germline loops: CDR1 SGHRS, CDR2 YFSETQ. Trimming left V 0 bases short and J 4 bases short, with 8 bases between. This CDR3 has 14 residues. CDR3 residues: CASSLDGGKNIQYF. The CDR3 DNA sequence: TGCGCCAGCAGCTTGGATGGGGGTAAAAACATTCAGTACTTC.

The rearrangement uses TRBV9 and TRBJ1-2; 8 nucleotides line up with TRBD1. Germline V gives CDR1 SGDLS, CDR2 YYNGEE. The junction had 8 bases not matched to a gene; V was cut back by 3 bases and J by 4 bases. The CDR3 sequence is 15 residues long. CDR3 coding DNA: TGTGCCAGCAGCGACTCAGGGGGCTACGGCTATGGCTACACCTTC. This translates into CASSDSGGYGYGYTF.

This chain connects TRBV3-1 to TRBJ2-3; D gene uncertain. Trimming left V 1 base short and J 0 bases short, with 11 bases between. The germline V gene has CDR1 LGHDT and CDR2 YNNKEL (reference sequence). The CDR3 totals 16 residues. The DNA of the CDR3 is TGTGCCAGCAGCCAAGTAGGTGACTTTAGCACAGATACGCAGTATTTT. Translated, it gives CASSQVGDFSTDTQYF.

This chain joins TRBV7-8 and TRBJ1-1, with D possibly being TRBD1 (6 bases). The V and J ends lost 1 base and 1 base respectively, with 10 bases between them. CDR1 is SGHVS, CDR2 FQNEAQ, per germline. The CDR3 is made up of 15 amino acids. DNA for the CDR3: TGTGCCAGCAGCTTAGGGGGGACAACGAACACTGAAGCTTTCTTT. This encodes CASSLGGTTNTEAFF.

V usage is TRBV29-1 and J usage is TRBJ2-2; D may correspond to TRBD1 or TRBD2 (5 bases each). Germline CDR1 reads SQVTM; CDR2 reads ANQGSEA. V was shortened by 5 bases and J by 1 base, with 11 bases between the two germline ends. This CDR3 has 14 amino acids. DNA for the CDR3: TGCAGCGTTACCGGGACGGAGAACACCGGGGAGCTGTTTTTT. Translation: CSVTGTENTGELFF.

In this sample, this clonotype turned up many times. The gene calls are TRBV6-2 or TRBV6-3 and TRBJ2-1; 9 nucleotides agree with TRBD2. The trim removed 0 bases at V and 4 bases at J, leaving 7 bases unmatched. This CDR3 is built from 17 residues. Germline lookup yields CDR1 MNHEY and CDR2 SVGEGT. Here the CDR3 reads CASSYSPSGGIYNEQFF. The CDR3 DNA reads as TGTGCCAGCAGTTACTCGCCCAGCGGGGGGATATACAATGAGCAGTTCTTC.

The chain employs TRBV5-1 and TRBJ1-2; no clear D. Germline-derived CDR1 and CDR2 are SGHRS and YFSETQ. This CDR3 is built from 14 residues. V dropped 2 bases and J dropped 6 bases, with 14 bases sitting between them. Here the CDR3 reads CASSFGPREDGYTF. CDR3 DNA: TGCGCCAGCAGCTTTGGGCCGAGGGAAGATGGCTACACCTTC.

This clonotype was counted only a few times. J is TRBJ2-3 and V is TRBV10-3; D unresolved. CDR3 length equals 14 residues. CDR1 ENHRY and CDR2 SYGVKD come from the germline V gene. Between the trimmed V and J ends, which lost 2 bases and 2 bases, there was a span of 8 bases. The CDR3 sequence is CAISERQLTDTQYF. DNA of the CDR3: TGTGCCATCAGTGAGCGGCAGCTCACAGATACGCAGTATTTT.

V is TRBV12-3 or TRBV12-4 and J is TRBJ2-3; D is perhaps TRBD1 (6 bases). The CDR3 loop spans 16 amino acids. Trimming stripped 6 bases from V and 0 bases from J, with 16 bases between. The CDR3 region is CASRDSGTPSTDTQYF. In DNA form, the CDR3 reads TGTGCCAGCAGAGACTCCGGGACACCGAGCACAGATACGCAGTATTTT.

This CDR3 is CASGGTSGDNEQFF. CDR3 nucleotide sequence: TGTGCCAGCGGCGGGACTAGCGGTGACAATGAGCAGTTCTTC. The chain combines TRBV7-9 with TRBJ2-1; TRBD2 aligns across 11 bases. With V trimmed by 8 bases and J by 5 bases, 5 bases remained unmatched. In germline, CDR1 is SEHNR, CDR2 FQNEAQ (reference sequence). CDR3 length: 14 residues.

The V call is TRBV20-1, the J call TRBJ2-5; D might be TRBD2 (6 bases). The germline V and J ends were trimmed by 3 bases and 0 bases, with 8 bases remaining between them. The CDR3 loop spans 13 amino acids. CDR1 and CDR2 (germline): DFQATT, SNEGSKA (reference sequence). CDR3 amino acids: CSASRTNQETQYF. The CDR3 DNA reads as TGCAGTGCTAGCAGGACTAACCAAGAGACCCAGTACTTC.

The chain combines TRBV20-1 with TRBJ2-1; possible D gene TRBD2, 6 bases. Germline lookup yields CDR1 DFQATT and CDR2 SNEGSKA (reference sequence). The germline V and J ends were trimmed by 6 bases and 6 bases, with 15 bases remaining between them. The CDR3 length is 13 residues. The CDR3 loop reads CSASGLAGNEQFF. The CDR3 nucleotides are TGCAGTGCCTCGGGACTGGCGGGCAATGAGCAGTTCTTC.

The chain recombines TRBV28 with TRBJ2-3; 7 bases are a match to TRBD2. The V and J ends lost 4 bases and 3 bases, in that order; junction bases with no gene match: 7. The CDR3 contains 15 residues. Germline V lookup: CDR1 MDHEN, CDR2 SYDVKM. The CDR3 loop is CASSSNSGPTDTQYF. The CDR3 nucleotides read TGTGCCAGCAGTTCCAATAGCGGGCCTACAGATACGCAGTATTTT.

The chain carries TRBV4-1 and TRBJ2-6; the D is unclear. The germline gives CDR1 MGHRA, CDR2 YSYEKL. The CDR3 is 15 amino acids. V lost 1 base and J 5 bases, leaving 9 bases between the germline ends. The CDR3 reads CASSQGLSRANVLTF. CDR3 DNA: TGCGCCAGCAGCCAAGGGCTCTCGAGGGCCAACGTCCTGACTTTC.

The chain carries TRBV12-3 or TRBV12-4 and TRBJ1-1, with 8 bases lining up with TRBD1. V gave up 3 bases and J gave up 1 base; unmatched junction bases: 4. This CDR3 comprises 15 residues. The CDR3 region is CASSFSGTGNTEAFF. The CDR3 nucleotides read TGTGCCAGCAGTTTCTCTGGGACAGGGAACACTGAAGCTTTCTTT.

This clonotype was observed a few times. V and J are TRBV15 and TRBJ1-2; D gene unclear. CDR1 and CDR2 (germline): LNHNV, YYDKDF (reference sequence). The CDR3 sequence is 14 residues long. V was shortened by 1 base and J by 3 bases, with 9 bases between the two germline ends. CDR3 DNA: TGTGCCACCAGCAGAGGTCTCGTGGACTATGGCTACACCTTC. Translated, it gives CATSRGLVDYGYTF. Combining the CDR3 with reference TRBV15 and TRBJ1-2 gives the whole variable domain DAMVIQNPRYQVTQFGKPVTLSCSQTLNHNVMYWYQQKSSQAPKLLFHYYDKDFNNEADTPDNFQSRRPNTSFCFLDIRSPGLGDTAMYLCATSRGLVDYGYTFGSGTRLTVV.